Presented here are 20 T cell receptor beta chains from one specimen sequenced in a study of radiotherapy plus CTLA-4 blockade in lung cancer. The table came from immunoSEQ multiplex PCR; TCRdb's copy has only in-frame clones and leaves some out. The table lists around 70,000 clones, about 72% of them singletons, with roughly 15% in the top ten. The sample consisted of peripheral blood, taken from a patient treated with radiotherapy plus ipilimumab. The receptors here all came from a human donor with non-small cell lung cancer whose response to radiotherapy plus ipilimumab could not be evaluated. Some clones in this sample may be carry-over from other donors' samples.

V is TRBV5-8 and J is TRBJ2-5, with D unresolved. Trimming stripped 1 base from V and 5 bases from J, with 9 bases between. There are 13 residues in the CDR3. In germline, CDR1 is SGHTS, CDR2 YDEGEE. CDR3 sequence: CASSLLPRETQYF. The CDR3 DNA is TGTGCCAGCAGCTTGCTTCCGAGGGAGACCCAGTACTTC.

This chain joins TRBV30 and TRBJ1-3; D call uncertain. The CDR3 contains 13 residues. The V gene's germline CDR1 is GTSNPN and CDR2 SVGIG (reference sequence). The germline V and J ends were trimmed by 2 bases and 7 bases, with 12 bases remaining between them. The chain's CDR3 is CAWSPILLNTIYF. For the CDR3, the DNA is TGTGCCTGGAGTCCGATTCTATTGAACACCATATATTTT. The variable domain in full, with the rest retrieved from reference TRBV30 and TRBJ1-3, is SQTIHQWPATLVQPVGSPLSLECTVEGTSNPNLYWYRQAAGRGLQLLFYSVGIGQISSEVPQNLSASRPQDRQFILSSKKLLLSDSGFYLCAWSPILLNTIYFGEGSWLTVV.

This chain uses TRBV19 with TRBJ2-7; 7 bases are shared with TRBD1. With 1 base clipped from V and 4 bases from J, the junction kept 1 base outside the gene matches. The length of the CDR3 is 13 residues. Germline CDR1 and CDR2: LNHDA and SQIVND (reference sequence). The CDR3 loop is CASSIAGGYEQYF. CDR3 DNA: TGTGCCAGTAGTATAGCAGGGGGATACGAGCAGTACTTC.

This clone has a handful of counts. The rearrangement joins TRBV18 to TRBJ2-3; maybe TRBD2 (6 bases). V lost 2 bases, J lost 6 bases, and 12 bases lay in between. Germline CDR1 KGHSH, CDR2 LQKENI. The CDR3 consists of 14 residues. The CDR3 DNA follows: TGTGCCAGCTCACCAAGGAGGGCAGGTGATACGCAGTATTTT. Protein product: CASSPRRAGDTQYF.

The V call is TRBV5-1, the J call TRBJ2-5; 16 nucleotides agree with TRBD2. The J segment lost 4 bases and the V segment lost 5 bases, leaving 8 bases of the junction unmatched. The germline V gene has CDR1 SGHRS and CDR2 YFSETQ. The length of the CDR3 is 17 residues. The CDR3 DNA is TGCGCCAGCAGGACAGGGACTAGCGGGGGGGCCCGAGAGACCCAGTACTTC. Translation: CASRTGTSGGARETQYF.

In its sample, this clone ranks as medium-sized. The rearrangement joins TRBV19 to TRBJ1-6; 8 nucleotides match TRBD1. The CDR3 extends over 14 amino acids. The trim removed 8 bases at V and 6 bases at J, leaving 6 bases unmatched. Germline-derived CDR1 and CDR2 are LNHDA and SQIVND (reference sequence). Written as DNA, the CDR3 is TGTGCCAGTTCGGACAGGGAGTTTAATTCACCCCTCCACTTT. Its translation: CASSDREFNSPLHF. Filled out from reference TRBV19 and TRBJ1-6, the complete variable domain reads DGGITQSPKYLFRKEGQNVTLSCEQNLNHDAMYWYRQDPGQGLRLIYYSQIVNDFQKGDIAEGYSVSREKKESFPLTVTSAQKNPTAFYLCASSDREFNSPLHFGNGTRLTVT.

The CDR3 sequence is CASSAQNTGELFF. DNA for the CDR3: TGTGCCAGCAGCGCCCAGAACACCGGGGAGCTGTTTTTT. V gene TRBV9 combines with J gene TRBJ2-2; D is unresolved. The CDR3 is made up of 13 amino acids. Trimming cost V 3 bases and J 1 base, with 4 bases left between them. CDR1 is SGDLS and CDR2 is YYNGEE in the germline V gene.

The chain uses TRBV5-1 and TRBJ2-7, with 9 positions matching TRBD1. Germline values: CDR1 SGHRS, CDR2 YFSETQ. The CDR3 runs to 13 residues. V trimming: 4 bases; J trimming: 5 bases; junction bases outside the gene matches: 4. CDR3 sequence (DNA): TGCGCCAGCAGCGTGGGACAGGGCGACGAGCAGTACTTC. This sequence encodes CASSVGQGDEQYF.

This clone came up a few times. The chain carries TRBV5-1 and TRBJ2-3, with D tentatively TRBD1 (6 bases). CDR3 length: 13 amino acids. Germline V gives CDR1 SGHRS, CDR2 YFSETQ. Trimming pared 2 bases from V and 6 bases from J, leaving 10 bases between. In DNA, the CDR3 is TGCGCCAGCAGCTTTTGGGGGCGGGATACGCAGTATTTT. Translation: CASSFWGRDTQYF.

The chain recombines TRBV29-1 with TRBJ2-5; 9 bases line up with TRBD1. CDR3 length: 13 residues. Germline CDR1 and CDR2: SQVTM and ANQGSEA. J gave up 4 bases and V 5 bases, and 5 bases lay outside the gene matches. CDR3 bases: TGCAGCGTTCTTAGGACAGGGGCAGAGACCCAGTACTTC. Its protein product is CSVLRTGAETQYF.

V and J are TRBV5-1 and TRBJ2-1; 11 nucleotides agree with TRBD2. Germline V gives CDR1 SGHRS, CDR2 YFSETQ. This CDR3 has 14 amino acids. Trimming removed 5 bases from V and 9 bases from J; junction bases left unmatched: 7. The CDR3 DNA follows: TGCGCCAGCAGGCCTAGCGGGGGGCCCTCTGAGCAGTTCTTC. Translated, it gives CASRPSGGPSEQFF.

V gene TRBV5-1 combines with J gene TRBJ1-5; 8 bases line up with TRBD1. The CDR3 is made up of 15 amino acids. V shed 4 bases and J 4 bases; nucleotides not matched to a gene: 7. The germline V gene has CDR1 SGHRS and CDR2 YFSETQ. The DNA for the CDR3 is TGCGCCAGCAGCCCCGACAGGGGCCCAAATCAGCCCCAGCATTTT. This translates into CASSPDRGPNQPQHF.

The chain uses TRBV19 and TRBJ1-2; D is unresolved. The length of the CDR3 is 12 residues. Trimming pared 4 bases from V and 6 bases from J, leaving 9 bases between. CDR1 and CDR2 from the germline V gene are LNHDA and SQIVND (reference sequence). This CDR3 is CASSKAGNGYTF. The CDR3, as DNA: TGTGCCAGTAGTAAGGCGGGGAATGGCTACACCTTC.

In its sample, this clone was seen a few times. The chain joins TRBV28 to TRBJ1-2; 9 bases fit TRBD1. V gave up 4 bases and J gave up 8 bases; unmatched junction bases: 5. The CDR3 is 13 amino acids. Germline values: CDR1 MDHEN, CDR2 SYDVKM. CDR3 nucleotide sequence: TGTGCCAGCAGTTACAGGGGGCTAGGAGGCTACACCTTC. Residues: CASSYRGLGGYTF.

The chain joins TRBV4-2 to TRBJ2-1; TRBD2 matches at 7 bases. The germline V gene has CDR1 LGHNA and CDR2 YNFKEQ. The junction had 6 bases not matched to a gene; V was cut back by 1 base and J by 0 bases. The CDR3 sequence is 17 residues long. CDR3 sequence: CASSQGAGRSSYNEQFF. The CDR3 nucleotides are TGTGCCAGCAGCCAAGGAGCGGGGAGAAGCTCCTACAATGAGCAGTTCTTC.

The chain couples TRBV27 to TRBJ1-6; D not resolved. CDR1 MNHEY and CDR2 SMNVEV come from the germline V gene (reference sequence). This CDR3 is built from 17 residues. Trimming took off 3 bases at V and 0 bases at J, with 12 bases between the two ends. The CDR3 region has the DNA TGTGCCAGCAGTTTTCGGAGCCCGGGCTCCTATAATTCACCCCTCCACTTT. Its protein is CASSFRSPGSYNSPLHF.

The chain links TRBV28 to TRBJ1-1, with D tentatively TRBD1 (6 bases). The CDR3 is made up of 14 amino acids. V was pared by 8 bases and J by 0 bases, with 13 bases between. Looked up from germline, CDR1 is MDHEN and CDR2 is SYDVKM. CDR3 amino acids: CASPASGVNTEAFF. CDR3 DNA sequence: TGTGCCAGCCCTGCTTCAGGGGTGAACACTGAAGCTTTCTTT.

This clone was counted a single time. The chain has TRBV6-5 and TRBJ1-2; 10 bases fit TRBD1. V was pared by 5 bases and J by 8 bases, with 11 bases of the junction left unmatched. The CDR3 extends over 15 amino acids. Germline V lookup: CDR1 MNHEY, CDR2 SVGAGI. In nucleotides, the CDR3 is TGTGCCAGCAGTACCCTGACAGGGGGCGGTAAGGGCTACACCTTC. Residues: CASSTLTGGGKGYTF.

V usage is TRBV13 and J usage is TRBJ2-2; D perhaps matches TRBD2 (5 bases). Germline CDR1 and CDR2: PRHDT and FYEKMQ (reference sequence). Trimming pared 5 bases from V and 5 bases from J, leaving 15 bases between. The length of the CDR3 is 15 residues. CDR3 bases: TGTGCCAGCAGCCGTGCAGGACGGGAAACCGGGGAGCTGTTTTTT. Translating it yields CASSRAGRETGELFF.

The rearrangement uses TRBV29-1 and TRBJ2-2; 10 bases align to TRBD1. The J segment lost 7 bases and the V segment lost 7 bases, leaving 12 bases of the junction unmatched. The CDR3 runs to 15 residues. In germline, CDR1 is SQVTM, CDR2 ANQGSEA. The CDR3 bases are TGCAGCGCCCTAAGCAGGGACAGGGGACACGGGGAGCTGTTTTTT. It encodes CSALSRDRGHGELFF.